This T cell receptor (beta chain) comes out of a study of T-cell memory formation after mild COVID-19. General study findings and limits: Pre-infection memory harbored some responding clones, suggesting cross-reactive memory joined.

A word on this clonotype: Its antigen is undetermined.

Germline-derived CDR1 and CDR2 are DFQATT and SNEGSKA (reference sequence). CDR3 size: 14 residues. V lost 5 bases and J 4 bases, leaving 18 bases between the germline ends. TCRdb passed the 5' RACE reads through MiXCR, listing each CDR3 protein once. The sample records about 340,000 distinct CDR3 sequences, approximately 16% being singletons. This chain links TRBV20-1 with TRBJ2-7, with D possibly being TRBD1 or TRBD2 (5 bases each). The sample comprised PBMCs or a T cell subset sorted from them (not recorded which). The TCR comes from a man between 18 and 35 years old who had mild COVID-19 (a few samples of this study predate the infection). Cell type and time point are not known. CDR3 nucleotides: TGCAGTGCTTTCACGGGACCTACCCAATACGAGCAGTACTTC. It translates to CSAFTGPTQYEQYF.